Shown below are 5 T cell receptor beta chains from a single sample sequenced in a study of blood T cell repertoires in COVID-19. TCRdb's table, derived via immunoSEQ multiplex PCR, lists solely in-frame clones and lacks some. The top ten hold 7% to 8% of the sample, which has around 58,000 clones, approximately 90% seen once. Input material: peripheral blood. All receptors come from a woman aged 55-70 years with active or convalescent COVID-19.

The genes are TRBV27 and TRBJ1-5, with TRBD1 matching over 7 bases. V shed 1 base, J shed 2 bases, and the junction held 2 bases outside the gene matches. The germline CDR1 and CDR2 sequences are MNHEY and SMNVEV (reference sequence). The CDR3 is 15 residues long. CDR3 sequence: CASSLLGQGNQPQHF. The CDR3 DNA sequence: TGTGCCAGCAGTTTATTAGGACAGGGCAATCAGCCCCAGCATTTT.

V usage is TRBV6-2 or TRBV6-3 and J usage is TRBJ2-2; 12 bases line up with TRBD2. The germline V gene has CDR1 MNHEY and CDR2 SVGEGT. The CDR3 contains 20 residues. Trimming cost V 4 bases and J 5 bases; bases outside gene matches: 17. The CDR3 spells CASSSLPGLAGPRYTGELFF. CDR3 DNA sequence: TGTGCCAGCAGTTCCCTCCCCGGACTAGCGGGGCCACGATATACCGGGGAGCTGTTTTTT.

The DNA of the CDR3 is TGCGCCAGCAGCTTAGCGCCTAGCAACAATGAGCAGTTCTTC. Protein product: CASSLAPSNNEQFF. V usage is TRBV5-1 and J usage is TRBJ2-1; a possible D gene is TRBD2 (5 bases). Germline V gene lookup returns CDR1 SGHRS and CDR2 YFSETQ. This CDR3 contains 14 residues. The germline V and J ends were trimmed by 2 bases and 5 bases, with 11 bases remaining between them.

This chain connects TRBV6-2 or TRBV6-3 to TRBJ2-1; 8 bases are shared with TRBD1. Germline-derived CDR1 and CDR2 are MNHEY and SVGEGT. This CDR3 has 15 residues. V gave up 6 bases and J gave up 4 bases; unmatched junction bases: 8. The CDR3 DNA reads as TGTGCCAGCAGCCTCACCGGGACAGGTTACAATGAGCAGTTCTTC. Translating gives CASSLTGTGYNEQFF.

This clone was observed a single time. The chain joins TRBV9 to TRBJ2-4, with D tentatively TRBD2 (6 bases). Trimming cost V 4 bases and J 0 bases, with 8 bases left between them. Germline loops: CDR1 SGDLS, CDR2 YYNGEE. The CDR3 consists of 14 residues. As DNA, the CDR3 is TGTGCCAGCAGCCCGGGACTAGCCAAAAACATTCAGTACTTC. Protein sequence: CASSPGLAKNIQYF.